The 10 T cell receptor beta chains reported below all come from one sample, sequenced in a study of cytomegalovirus exposure and HLA in healthy donors (dated by TCRdb to 2017 to 2019). The library was obtained by the immunoSEQ multiplex PCR assay. For the multiplex PCR, a mixture combining 60 forward primers for TCR Vbeta segments and 13 reverse primers for TCR Jbeta segments was used. In its TCRdb copy, this immuneACCESS table keeps in-frame sequences only and misses some clones. Where compared with another copy, unresolved V genes explain less than half of these, and the others have no known cause. The sample table contains 130,000 to 150,000 clones; only one count was recorded for nearly 80% of them. The biggest ten clones account for approximately 2.9% of the sample. The specimen was PBMCs. The receptors come from a man aged 35 to 55 in good health and CMV-seropositive.

V gene TRBV14 combines with J gene TRBJ2-3, with D maybe TRBD1 (6 bases). This CDR3 spans 15 amino acids. Germline assignment: CDR1 SGHDN and CDR2 FVKESK. Trimming shortened V by 1 base and J by 5 bases, and 13 bases separated the two germline ends. The CDR3 here is CASSQVGQGKDTQYF. The CDR3 DNA follows: TGTGCCAGCAGCCAAGTGGGGCAGGGGAAAGATACGCAGTATTTT.

The chain joins TRBV6-1 to TRBJ1-1; 9 nucleotides align to TRBD1. J was trimmed by 4 bases and V by 2 bases; bases with no gene match: 2. From germline, CDR1 is MNHNS and CDR2 SASEGT. The CDR3 runs to 14 residues. The CDR3 DNA follows: TGTGCCAGCAGTGAAAACAGGGGGCCCACTGAAGCTTTCTTT. Amino acid sequence: CASSENRGPTEAFF.

The chain couples TRBV4-1 to TRBJ2-5, with D uncertain. Germline CDR1 reads MGHRA; CDR2 reads YSYEKL. The germline V and J ends were trimmed by 4 bases and 1 base, with 10 bases remaining between them. There are 14 residues in the CDR3. In nucleotides, the CDR3 is TGCGCCAGCAGCCGTTCACTCGCCCAAGAGACCCAGTACTTC. Translation: CASSRSLAQETQYF.

The genes are TRBV7-9 and TRBJ1-5; TRBD1 might be the D (6 bases). The CDR3 has 15 residues. The V end lost 5 bases, the J end lost 1 base, and 12 bases lay between the germline ends. Germline V gene data show CDR1 as SEHNR and CDR2 as FQNEAQ (reference sequence). CDR3 DNA sequence: TGTGCCAGCAGCACCCAGGGGCCAAGCAATCAGCCCCAGCATTTT. Its translation: CASSTQGPSNQPQHF. Full variable domain (missing parts from reference TRBV7-9 and TRBJ1-5): DTGVSQNPRHKITKRGQNVTFRCDPISEHNRLYWYRQTLGQGPEFLTYFQNEAQLEKSRLLSDRFSAERPKGSFSTLEIQRTEQGDSAMYLCASSTQGPSNQPQHFGDGTRLSIL.

The gene calls are TRBV27 and TRBJ2-7; 7 nucleotides line up with TRBD2. The germline CDR1 and CDR2 sequences are MNHEY and SMNVEV (reference sequence). CDR3 size: 12 residues. With V trimmed by 11 bases and J by 1 base, 5 bases remained unmatched. Written as DNA, the CDR3 is TGTGCCGGGGGGGGATTATCCTACGAGCAGTACTTC. Encoded protein: CAGGGLSYEQYF.

Written as DNA, the CDR3 is TGTGCCAGCAGCTTGGGACAGTGGAACACTGAAGCTTTCTTT. Amino acids: CASSLGQWNTEAFF. The V gene is TRBV7-8, the J gene TRBJ1-1, with 7 bases that match TRBD1. J was trimmed by 1 base and V by 3 bases; bases with no gene match: 2. The germline gives CDR1 SGHVS, CDR2 FQNEAQ. The CDR3 runs 14 residues.

The rearrangement joins TRBV7-8 to TRBJ1-4; the D gene is possibly TRBD1 (6 bases). Trimming shortened V by 6 bases and J by 8 bases, and 19 bases separated the two germline ends. Germline V gene lookup returns CDR1 SGHVS and CDR2 FQNEAQ. The CDR3 loop spans 15 amino acids. CDR3 DNA: TGTGCCAGCAGAGACCTACAGGGCTCGACCGAAAAACTGTTTTTT. Protein product: CASRDLQGSTEKLFF.

The J gene is TRBJ2-1, the V gene TRBV7-8, with 9 bases fitting TRBD2. The CDR3 extends over 15 amino acids. Germline V gene lookup returns CDR1 SGHVS and CDR2 FQNEAQ. Germline trimming cut 1 base from V and 7 bases from J; bases unmatched to any gene: 5. CDR3 sequence reads: CASSLVAGGRNEQFF. The CDR3 DNA reads TGTGCCAGCAGCTTAGTTGCGGGAGGGCGGAATGAGCAGTTCTTC.

About this clone: The junction differs from germline at one of its ends, possibly a read error. The chain combines TRBV27 with TRBJ2-2; D is possibly TRBD1 (7 bases). This CDR3 comprises 15 residues. Germline CDR1 and CDR2: MNHEY and SMNVEV (reference sequence). The CDR3 region has the DNA TGTGCCAGCAGACGGACAGGAGGGAACGCCGGGGAGCTGTTTTTT. It codes for CASRRTGGNAGELFF.

The gene calls are TRBV27 and TRBJ2-7; 8 nucleotides line up with TRBD2. This CDR3 spans 16 amino acids. V gave up 6 bases and J gave up 5 bases; unmatched junction bases: 15. Looked up from germline, CDR1 is MNHEY and CDR2 is SMNVEV (reference sequence). CDR3 coding DNA: TGTGCCAGCAGGTCCTCCCCCGAGGCTAGCGGGCACGAGCAGTACTTC. This sequence encodes CASRSSPEASGHEQYF.